This T cell receptor (beta chain) was captured in a study of blood T cells in healthy people across ages. Broader study findings: Not knowing donor CMV status may have confounded expanded clonotype changes. In long-lived donors, naive CD4+ cell counts and diversity exceeded those of aged donors.

CDR3 size: 14 residues. Germline CDR1 reads LGHNT; CDR2 reads FRNRAP. Primers used in a second PCR of about 6 to 11 cycles were a sample-barcoded 5' primer and a J-beta primer mix. Each cDNA molecule was tagged by a template-switch adaptor with 12 random nucleotides. One entry per CDR3 protein, called by TCRdb with MiXCR from the 5' RACE reads. The sample lists over 1.5 million distinct CDR3 sequences, about 50% occurring once. Details on this clonotype: Its specificity is not known. One junction end disagrees with the germline gene, perhaps due to a read error.

The authors extracted at least 6 micrograms of total RNA per sample. This sequence originates from a middle-aged woman in good health. The chain uses TRBV12-5 and TRBJ2-1; possibly TRBD1 for D (6 bases). The sequenced sample was blood. The CDR3 is CASALDSSHNEQFF. DNA for the CDR3: TGTGCTAGTGCCCTGGACAGCTCCCACAATGAGCAGTTCTTC. Full variable domain (missing parts from reference TRBV12-5 and TRBJ2-1): DARVTQTPRHKVTEMGQEVTMRCQPILGHNTVFWYRQTMMQGLELLAYFRNRAPLDDSGMPKDRFSAEMPDATLATLKIQPSEPRDSAVYFCASALDSSHNEQFFGPGTRLTVL.